This passage covers 8 T cell receptor beta chains from one sample sequenced in a study of tumor and adjacent non-tumor tissue in lung cancer. RNA was extracted from bulk tissue without any cell sorting. Three rounds of nested PCR, following a modified ARM-PCR protocol, produced the TCRbeta library. TCRdb re-derived calls from the multiplex PCR reads in MiXCR, one entry per CDR3 protein. The table lists some 80,000 distinct CDR3 sequences, approximately 72% of them singletons, with around 9.5% in the top ten. The sequencing sample was made of lung tumor tissue. All receptors derive from a woman aged 40 to 50 with non-small cell lung cancer.

This clonotype is medium-sized. The chain has TRBV29-1 and TRBJ1-1, with 7 bases fitting TRBD1. The CDR3 loop spans 14 amino acids. V lost 5 bases to trimming and J lost 4 bases; unmatched junction nucleotides: 10. Germline V CDR1 and CDR2: SQVTM, ANQGSEA. The CDR3 spells CSVLKGAGSTEAFF. The CDR3 DNA reads TGCAGCGTTTTAAAGGGGGCGGGGTCCACTGAAGCTTTCTTT.

V and J are TRBV4-1 and TRBJ2-3; no definite D call. Trimming shortened V by 0 bases and J by 4 bases, and 17 bases separated the two germline ends. This CDR3 has 17 amino acids. Looked up from germline, CDR1 is MGHRA and CDR2 is YSYEKL. This CDR3 reads CASSQDRVSKKSDTQYF. In DNA form, the CDR3 reads TGCGCCAGCAGCCAAGATCGCGTTAGCAAGAAATCAGATACGCAGTATTTT.

In this sample, this clonotype turned up many times. The chain uses TRBV20-1 and TRBJ1-5, with 7 nucleotides matching TRBD1. CDR1 and CDR2 from the germline V gene are DFQATT and SNEGSKA (reference sequence). Trimming took 3 bases from V and 4 from J; bases not matched to a gene: 9. The CDR3 is 15 residues long. The DNA for the CDR3 is TGCAGTGCTAGGGAGACAGGGAAGACAAATCAGCCCCAGCATTTT. It yields the protein CSARETGKTNQPQHF.

The chain is built from TRBV18 and TRBJ1-1, with D possibly TRBD1 on 5 matching bases. Germline V lookup: CDR1 KGHSH, CDR2 LQKENI. The CDR3 consists of 12 residues. The V end lost 6 bases, the J end lost 4 bases, and 9 bases lay between the germline ends. Here the CDR3 DNA reads TGTGCCAGCTCGCAGGGTGTCACTGAAGCTTTCTTT. Amino acids: CASSQGVTEAFF.

Concerning this clonotype: Since the CDR3 does not end with the conserved phenylalanine or tryptophan, this likely comes from a read error. Because the CDR3's place on the DNA is in doubt, the DNA is left out and the CDR3 is given as listed by TCRdb. V is TRBV11-3 and J is TRBJ2-7; the table gives TRBD1 as D, unverified against the DNA. The CDR3 is 14 residues long, ends included. Germline assignment: CDR1 SGHNT and CDR2 YENEEA. CDR3 in amino acids: CASSYLGGSYEQCL.

The CDR3 is CANTYGTDEAFF. CDR3 bases: TGTGCCAACACTTACGGGACAGACGAAGCTTTCTTT. The chain links TRBV6-6 to TRBJ1-1; TRBD1 matches at 7 bases. This CDR3 spans 12 amino acids. Germline CDR1 reads MNHNY; CDR2 reads SVGAGI (reference sequence). Trimming cost V 10 bases and J 8 bases; bases outside gene matches: 10.

This clonotype occurred a few times. This sequence may be a read error, since a much larger clone differs from it by one base. V and J are TRBV6-2 or TRBV6-3 and TRBJ2-3, with D hard to call. From germline, CDR1 is MNHEY and CDR2 SVGEGT. Deletions cut 2 bases from V and 2 bases from J, with 8 bases between. The CDR3 has 14 residues. CDR3 nucleotides: TGTGCCAGCAGTTACCAGGAACCCACAGATACGCAGTATTTT. This codes for CASSYQEPTDTQYF.

Remarks on this clonotype: Sequence at one end of the junction differs from germline and may be a read error. The chain is built from TRBV12-3 or TRBV12-4 and TRBJ1-5; D gene uncertain. The CDR3 has 13 residues. The CDR3 sequence: CASSYNTNHPQHF. CDR3 in DNA: TGTGCCAGCAGTTATAACACAAATCATCCCCAGCATTTT.